These 32 T cell receptor beta chains were sequenced from one sample in a study of T-cell memory formation after mild COVID-19. TCRdb re-called the 5' RACE reads through MiXCR, storing one row per CDR3 protein. The table records approximately 340,000 distinct CDR3 sequences, approximately 13% of them present only once. The sequencing sample was made of PBMCs or a T cell subset sorted from them (not recorded which). These receptors came from a man aged 18 to 29 who had mild COVID-19 (a few samples of this study predate the infection). Cell type and time point are not known.

This clonotype was observed a few times. The chain couples TRBV7-9 to TRBJ1-3; D unclear. This CDR3 contains 13 residues. Trimming stripped 8 bases from V and 2 bases from J, with 10 bases between. Germline V gene data show CDR1 as SEHNR and CDR2 as FQNEAQ (reference sequence). The CDR3 loop is CASDPPAGNTIYF. As DNA, the CDR3 is TGTGCCAGCGACCCCCCAGCTGGAAACACCATATATTTT.

Remarks on this clonotype: Sequence at one end of the junction differs from germline and may be a read error. J is TRBJ2-2 and V is TRBV7-7, with 8 bases identical to TRBD1. The CDR3 spans 15 residues. The germline V gene has CDR1 SSHAT and CDR2 FNYEAQ (reference sequence). In DNA, the CDR3 is TGTGCTAGCAGCGCCGACAGGGGCGGGTCCGGGGAGCTGTTTTTT. It translates to CASSADRGGSGELFF.

This clonotype was seen many times. The V gene is TRBV12-3 or TRBV12-4, the J gene TRBJ2-7; D is perhaps TRBD1 (6 bases). The ends were cut back, 3 bases at V and 7 bases at J, with 7 bases in the middle. This CDR3 has 11 amino acids. DNA of the CDR3: TGTGCCAGCAGTTTTAGGGGGGAGCAGTACTTC. It codes for CASSFRGEQYF.

The V and J genes are TRBV4-3 and TRBJ1-5; D is possibly TRBD1 (6 bases). CDR3 length equals 13 residues. The ends were cut back, 3 bases at V and 7 bases at J, with 10 bases in the middle. Germline assignment: CDR1 LGHNA and CDR2 YSLEER. CDR3 DNA sequence: TGCGCCAGCAGCCAGACACAGGGACAGCCCCAGCATTTT. Amino acids: CASSQTQGQPQHF.

The rearrangement links TRBV6-5 to TRBJ2-2; TRBD2 matches at 14 bases. Germline V lookup: CDR1 MNHEY, CDR2 SVGAGI. With 2 bases clipped from V and 1 base from J, the junction kept 0 bases outside the gene matches. The CDR3 contains 17 residues. CDR3 nucleotides: TGTGCCAGCAGTTACGGGACTAGCGGGGGGAACACCGGGGAGCTGTTTTTT. The encoded protein is CASSYGTSGGNTGELFF.

The chain links TRBV5-1 to TRBJ2-3; D unclear. V was shortened by 4 bases and J by 0 bases, with 12 bases between the two germline ends. Germline V CDR1 and CDR2: SGHRS, YFSETQ. CDR3 length: 15 residues. The DNA of the CDR3 is TGCGCCAGCAGCCCTGGTGTAGCCAGCACAGATACGCAGTATTTT. Its protein product is CASSPGVASTDTQYF.

The chain is built from TRBV10-2 and TRBJ1-1; D remains unclear. The CDR3 loop spans 15 amino acids. Trimming left V 3 bases short and J 0 bases short, with 11 bases between. CDR1 WSHSY and CDR2 SAAADI come from the germline V gene. The DNA of the CDR3 is TGCGCCAGCAGTGACCCCGGGATGATGAACACTGAAGCTTTCTTT. This sequence encodes CASSDPGMMNTEAFF.

In this sample, this clonotype turned up many times. V gene TRBV4-3 combines with J gene TRBJ1-4; D gene uncertain. The CDR3 contains 12 residues. Trimming removed 8 bases at V and 8 bases at J, with 12 bases between. Germline V gene data show CDR1 as LGHNA and CDR2 as YSLEER. The DNA for the CDR3 is TGCGCCAGCGGACCGGGGAGAGAAAAACTGTTTTTT. Translating gives CASGPGREKLFF.

The chain employs TRBV11-2 and TRBJ2-1; D is perhaps TRBD1 or TRBD2 (5 bases each). CDR3 length: 14 residues. Trimming left V 5 bases short and J 4 bases short, with 12 bases between. Germline V gene data show CDR1 as SGHAT and CDR2 as FQNNGV. CDR3 sequence reads: CASSKSGQYNEQFF. The CDR3 nucleotides read TGTGCCAGCAGCAAATCGGGGCAGTACAATGAGCAGTTCTTC.

The chain carries TRBV20-1 and TRBJ2-6, with D perhaps TRBD2 (6 bases). V was shortened by 3 bases and J by 0 bases, with 6 bases between the two germline ends. CDR1 and CDR2 from the germline V gene are DFQATT and SNEGSKA (reference sequence). This CDR3 spans 14 amino acids. The chain's CDR3 is CSARGGSGANVLTF. As DNA, the CDR3 is TGCAGTGCTAGGGGGGGCTCTGGGGCCAACGTCCTGACTTTC.

This clonotype was found a few times. The gene calls are TRBV6-2 or TRBV6-3 and TRBJ1-2; weak D call: TRBD1 (6 bases). The CDR3 is 15 amino acids. The V gene's germline CDR1 is MNHEY and CDR2 SVGEGT. V was shortened by 4 bases and J by 2 bases, with 14 bases between the two germline ends. The CDR3 DNA is TGTGCCAGCAGTTCCGGGGGCGGCCGCAACTATGGCTACACCTTC. It codes for CASSSGGGRNYGYTF.

This chain's CDR3 is CASSLPVQGTEAFF. The CDR3 DNA reads as TGCGCCAGCAGCTTACCAGTCCAAGGGACTGAAGCTTTCTTT. The gene calls are TRBV5-1 and TRBJ1-1; no clear D gene. V was clipped by 2 bases and J by 5 bases, with 13 bases between them. The CDR3 runs to 14 residues. The germline V gene has CDR1 SGHRS and CDR2 YFSETQ.

This clonotype was detected a few times. The V call is TRBV20-1, the J call TRBJ1-1; possibly TRBD1 for D (6 bases). Per germline, CDR1 DFQATT and CDR2 SNEGSKA (reference sequence). The CDR3 extends over 16 amino acids. V lost 4 bases, J lost 4 bases, and 22 bases lay in between. CDR3 sequence (DNA): TGCAGTGCTAAGGGGGGGTCGACAGATTATAGCACTGAAGCTTTCTTT. Its protein is CSAKGGSTDYSTEAFF.

This clonotype was seen only a few times. The V call is TRBV5-1, the J call TRBJ2-7; TRBD1 matches 9 bases. The J segment lost 0 bases and the V segment lost 0 bases, leaving 4 bases of the junction unmatched. Germline lookup yields CDR1 SGHRS and CDR2 YFSETQ. The CDR3 length is 16 residues. The CDR3 DNA reads TGCGCCAGCAGCTTGGCCGGGACAGGGCCCTCCTACGAGCAGTACTTC. This translates into CASSLAGTGPSYEQYF.

Comment on this clonotype: The junction differs from germline at one of its ends, possibly a read error. The V and J genes are TRBV7-2 and TRBJ2-3, with TRBD2 matching 8 bases. Germline V gene data show CDR1 as SGHTA and CDR2 as FQGNSA. There are 16 residues in the CDR3. DNA of the CDR3: TGTGCCAGCAGCTTAGACGGGGGGGGACGCACGGATACGCAGTATTTT. Its translation is CASSLDGGGRTDTQYF.

J is TRBJ2-1 and V is TRBV10-3; a weak D match, TRBD2 (6 bases). CDR1 and CDR2 from the germline V gene are ENHRY and SYGVKD. The CDR3 loop spans 15 amino acids. Trimming removed 4 bases from V and 2 bases from J, with 12 bases in between. The CDR3 DNA sequence: TGTGCCATCAGTGCCCAGCGGGTCCCCTACAATGAGCAGTTCTTC. It yields the protein CAISAQRVPYNEQFF.

This clonotype was counted between two and nine times. V and J are TRBV4-1 and TRBJ2-3; the D gene is possibly TRBD2 (6 bases). This CDR3 is 16 amino acids long. Trimming took off 1 base at V and 6 bases at J, with 17 bases between the two ends. Germline V gene lookup returns CDR1 MGHRA and CDR2 YSYEKL. CDR3 coding DNA: TGCGCCAGCAGCCAAGGCCTAGCGACGGCATTCGATACGCAGTATTTT. Translation: CASSQGLATAFDTQYF.

This clonotype turned up a few times. The J gene is TRBJ2-7, the V gene TRBV15, with D uncertain. There are 13 residues in the CDR3. V lost 5 bases to trimming and J lost 6 bases, with 14 bases between them. Germline V gene sequence: CDR1 LNHNV, CDR2 YYDKDF (reference sequence). The CDR3 nucleotides are TGTGCCACCAGCGGACCCACTCAAGGCGAGCAGTACTTC. The encoded protein is CATSGPTQGEQYF.

The chain recombines TRBV6-5 with TRBJ1-6; tentatively, D is TRBD1 (5 bases). Germline CDR1 and CDR2: MNHEY and SVGAGI. V dropped 0 bases and J dropped 9 bases, with 12 bases sitting between them. This CDR3 is built from 15 residues. CDR3 nucleotides: TGTGCCAGCAGTTACTCCCCCCTTCAGGGTTCACCCCTCCACTTT. It is translated as CASSYSPLQGSPLHF.

This clonotype was picked up a small number of times. This chain joins TRBV18 and TRBJ2-3; D perhaps matches TRBD2 (7 bases). The CDR3 has 13 amino acids. CDR1 and CDR2 from the germline V gene are KGHSH and LQKENI. Trimming pared 3 bases from V and 9 bases from J, leaving 13 bases between. In DNA, the CDR3 is TGTGCCAGCTCACCGAGCGGGACATCCACGCAGTATTTT. Its protein product is CASSPSGTSTQYF.

This clonotype was picked up a small number of times. The chain has TRBV5-4 and TRBJ1-1; 9 bases match TRBD1. CDR3 length equals 15 residues. V shed 4 bases and J 0 bases; nucleotides not matched to a gene: 4. The germline gives CDR1 SGHNT, CDR2 YYREEE (reference sequence). The CDR3, as DNA: TGTGCCAGCAGCCGCGGACAGGGGATGAACACTGAAGCTTTCTTT. Protein product: CASSRGQGMNTEAFF.

The chain combines TRBV6-5 with TRBJ1-2; possible D gene TRBD1, 5 bases. CDR1 is MNHEY and CDR2 is SVGAGI in the germline V gene. The V end lost 5 bases, the J end lost 4 bases, and 14 bases lay between the germline ends. The CDR3 runs to 14 residues. CDR3 DNA: TGTGCCAGCAGTCCGCGGCGGGGCTCCTATGGCTACACCTTC. Residues: CASSPRRGSYGYTF.

This clonotype appeared many times. The CDR3 spells CASRETSGQETQYF. CDR3 DNA: TGTGCCAGCAGGGAGACTAGCGGGCAAGAGACCCAGTACTTC. The gene calls are TRBV11-1 and TRBJ2-5; 10 nucleotides match TRBD2. The CDR3 covers 14 residues. Germline V gives CDR1 SGHAT, CDR2 FQDESV (reference sequence). Losses at the gene ends were 6 bases for V and 2 bases for J; bases not matched to a gene: 3. The variable domain in full, with the rest retrieved from reference TRBV11-1 and TRBJ2-5, is EAEVAQSPRYKITEKSQAVAFWCDPISGHATLYWYRQILGQGPELLVQFQDESVVDDSQLPKDRFSAERLKGVDSTLKIQPAELGDSAMYLCASRETSGQETQYFGPGTRLLVL.

The chain links TRBV5-6 to TRBJ2-5; D is ambiguous. There are 12 residues in the CDR3. Germline V gene lookup returns CDR1 SGHDT and CDR2 YYEEEE. Trimming stripped 1 base from V and 3 bases from J, with 4 bases between. The CDR3, as DNA: TGTGCCAGCAGCTTGAACGAAGAGACCCAGTACTTC. This sequence encodes CASSLNEETQYF.

The CDR3: CSVVGGREHYGYTF. CDR3 coding DNA: TGCAGCGTTGTGGGCGGCAGGGAGCACTATGGCTACACCTTC. The chain uses TRBV29-1 and TRBJ1-2; D is perhaps TRBD1 (5 bases). Germline values: CDR1 SQVTM, CDR2 ANQGSEA. This CDR3 has 14 amino acids. V was shortened by 4 bases and J by 3 bases, with 15 bases between the two germline ends.

J is TRBJ2-2 and V is TRBV7-3, with no clear D. The V end was cut by 3 bases, the J end by 6 bases, with 14 bases between. There are 15 residues in the CDR3. CDR1 SGHTA and CDR2 FQGTGA come from the germline V gene. CDR3 DNA: TGTGCCAGCAGCTTCATACCCGGCACACCCGGGGAGCTGTTTTTT. Translated, it gives CASSFIPGTPGELFF.

This clonotype was detected only a few times. The junction departs from germline at one end; a sequencing error may be responsible. The CDR3 protein is CASSLRPASNEKLIF. For the CDR3, the DNA is TGCGCCAGCAGCCTCCGACCGGCGAGTAATGAAAAACTGATTTTT. V usage is TRBV5-1 and J usage is TRBJ1-4; D is undetermined. This CDR3 has 15 amino acids. The germline V gene encodes CDR1 SGHRS and CDR2 YFSETQ.

This chain links TRBV6-5 with TRBJ2-7; D is ambiguous. This CDR3 has 12 amino acids. V lost 6 bases to trimming and J lost 5 bases, with 11 bases between them. Germline CDR1 and CDR2: MNHEY and SVGAGI. CDR3 DNA sequence: TGTGCCAGCAGCCACGGCCCAAACGAGCAGTACTTC. It encodes CASSHGPNEQYF.

V usage is TRBV4-3 and J usage is TRBJ2-5; D is unresolved. The CDR3 consists of 15 residues. V was trimmed by 0 bases and J by 1 base, leaving 9 bases between them. Per germline, CDR1 LGHNA and CDR2 YSLEER. CDR3 bases: TGCGCCAGCAGCCAAGATTGGGCAGGCCAAGAGACCCAGTACTTC. It yields the protein CASSQDWAGQETQYF.

The chain joins TRBV20-1 to TRBJ2-3; D gene ambiguous. The CDR3 loop spans 14 amino acids. V was cut by 3 bases and J by 5 bases, with 15 bases left in between. Germline CDR1 DFQATT, CDR2 SNEGSKA (reference sequence). The CDR3 bases are TGCAGTGCTAGCTCAGGAACCGGGTTAGATACGCAGTATTTT. This gives the protein CSASSGTGLDTQYF.

This clonotype was seen many times. The chain combines TRBV5-1 with TRBJ1-1, with D tentatively TRBD1 (5 bases). Germline V gene data show CDR1 as SGHRS and CDR2 as YFSETQ. The CDR3 consists of 13 residues. Trimming left V 5 bases short and J 1 base short, with 9 bases between. The CDR3: CASRKGQNTEAFF. The CDR3 bases are TGCGCCAGCAGGAAAGGACAGAACACTGAAGCTTTCTTT.

The CDR3 loop reads CASNEGANTGELFF. DNA for the CDR3: TGCGCCAGCAATGAGGGGGCGAACACCGGGGAGCTGTTTTTT. The gene calls are TRBV5-1 and TRBJ2-2, with TRBD1 as a possible D gene (6 bases). The CDR3 contains 14 residues. Trimming stripped 6 bases from V and 0 bases from J, with 9 bases between. The germline V gene encodes CDR1 SGHRS and CDR2 YFSETQ.